A selection of T cell receptor beta chains follows, all from one sample in a study of beta chain features in type 1 diabetes. The repertoire was sequenced with immunoSEQ multiplex PCR; TCRdb's copy has only in-frame clones and lacks some. The sample shows 300,000 to 400,000 clones, 11% of them seen only once. Sequenced: naive CD4+ T cells from blood. All receptors come from a woman in her 30s in good health. Both conserved end residues are part of each CDR3. D genes are given only for firm matches. For some rows the clone size is stated as once, few or many, or as a class when expanded; others skip it.

v_call: TRBV7-6; clone_size: few; d_call: -; j_call: TRBJ1-1; cdr3_aa: CASSTGPSRGAFF; cdr3_nt: TGTGCCAGCAGCACCGGGCCTTCCAGGGGAGCTTTCTTT
v_call: TRBV29-1; clone_size: few; d_call: -; j_call: TRBJ1-2; cdr3_aa: CSVEVANHGYTF; cdr3_nt: TGCAGCGTTGAAGTAGCCAACCATGGCTACACCTTC
v_call: TRBV28; clone_size: few; d_call: TRBD1; j_call: TRBJ2-7; cdr3_aa: CASSRTGLTYEQYF; cdr3_nt: TGTGCCAGCAGTCGGACAGGACTTACCTACGAGCAGTACTTC
v_call: TRBV10-3; clone_size: -; d_call: TRBD2; j_call: TRBJ2-1; cdr3_aa: CAISPLAGGENEQFF; cdr3_nt: TGTGCCATCAGTCCTCTAGCGGGAGGTGAGAATGAGCAGTTCTTC
v_call: TRBV5-1; clone_size: few; d_call: -; j_call: TRBJ2-7; cdr3_aa: CASSPDSLSYEQYF; cdr3_nt: TGCGCCAGCAGTCCGGACAGCCTCTCCTACGAGCAGTACTTC
v_call: TRBV28; clone_size: few; d_call: -; j_call: TRBJ2-1; cdr3_aa: CASSLAYNEQFF; cdr3_nt: TGTGCCAGCAGTTTGGCTTACAATGAGCAGTTCTTC
v_call: TRBV4-2; clone_size: -; d_call: TRBD2; j_call: TRBJ2-3; cdr3_aa: CASSQDPSGRANPTQYF; cdr3_nt: TGTGCCAGCAGCCAAGATCCAAGCGGGAGGGCCAACCCTACGCAGTATTTT
v_call: TRBV2; clone_size: few; d_call: TRBD2; j_call: TRBJ2-7; cdr3_aa: CASSPGTSGRGSSYEQYF; cdr3_nt: TGTGCCAGCAGTCCCGGGACTAGCGGGAGGGGTTCCTCCTACGAGCAGTACTTC
v_call: TRBV7-9; clone_size: few; d_call: -; j_call: TRBJ1-1; cdr3_aa: CASSLRQSRNTEAFF; cdr3_nt: TGTGCCAGCAGCCTTAGACAGAGTAGGAACACTGAAGCTTTCTTT
v_call: TRBV6-5; clone_size: -; d_call: -; j_call: TRBJ2-7; cdr3_aa: CASSSPTGGNYEQYF; cdr3_nt: TGTGCCAGCAGTTCCCCCACAGGAGGGAACTACGAGCAGTACTTC
v_call: TRBV4-3; clone_size: few; d_call: -; j_call: TRBJ1-1; cdr3_aa: CASSQGRDTEAFF; cdr3_nt: TGCGCCAGCAGCCAAGGTCGGGACACTGAAGCTTTCTTT
v_call: TRBV29-1; clone_size: -; d_call: TRBD2; j_call: TRBJ2-5; cdr3_aa: CSVSLAGDGEQYF; cdr3_nt: TGCAGCGTTTCTCTGGCGGGAGATGGTGAGCAGTACTTC
v_call: TRBV30; clone_size: few; d_call: -; j_call: TRBJ2-7; cdr3_aa: CAWSDSRSGLDF; cdr3_nt: TGTGCCTGGAGCGACTCTAGGTCCGGTTTGGACTTC
v_call: TRBV28; clone_size: -; d_call: TRBD1; j_call: TRBJ2-7; cdr3_aa: CASSLIGTGRSEQYF; cdr3_nt: TGTGCCAGCAGTTTAATCGGGACAGGGAGGTCCGAGCAGTACTTC